These 13 T cell receptor beta chains share one sample of origin, sequenced in a study of human T cells and chemical hapten exposure. TCRdb redid the calling of the RACE reads with MiXCR, one entry per CDR3 protein. The sample has about 380,000 distinct CDR3 sequences; around 6% are singletons. The sample's time point: patch test 2, 6 weeks after DPC sensitization. Treatment reported: therapeutic diphenylcyclopropenone sensitization with weekly scalp DPC. The sample consisted of whole blood, taken in connection with sensitization to the hapten diphenylcyclopropenone (DPC). The receptor set was obtained from a young woman with alopecia areata. Some clones in this sample may be carry-over from other donors' samples.

This clonotype appeared many times. The genes are TRBV6-6 and TRBJ1-1; unclear D gene. The CDR3 contains 12 residues. V was shortened by 7 bases and J by 4 bases, with 10 bases between the two germline ends. Germline lookup yields CDR1 MNHNY and CDR2 SVGAGI (reference sequence). In DNA form, the CDR3 reads TGTGCCAGCACCTATGAAGGCACTGAAGCTTTCTTT. This encodes CASTYEGTEAFF.

This sequence joins TRBV7-2 and TRBJ1-4; possibly TRBD1 for D (5 bases). The germline CDR1 and CDR2 sequences are SGHTA and FQGNSA. The germline V and J ends were trimmed by 5 bases and 11 bases, with 12 bases remaining between them. The CDR3 contains 12 residues. The CDR3 is CASSRGPGKLFF. The CDR3 bases are TGTGCCAGCAGCCGGGGACCGGGGAAACTGTTTTTT.

The chain employs TRBV12-3 or TRBV12-4 and TRBJ2-2; D uncertain. There are 14 residues in the CDR3. Trimming removed 3 bases at V and 0 bases at J, with 5 bases between. The CDR3 coding sequence is TGTGCCAGCAGTTTTACCGCGAACACCGGGGAGCTGTTTTTT. The encoded protein is CASSFTANTGELFF.

The chain couples TRBV10-3 to TRBJ2-3, with 10 positions matching TRBD1. The V gene end was trimmed by 3 bases and the J gene end by 3 bases; junction bases not matched to a gene: 12. The CDR3 totals 18 residues. Germline lookup yields CDR1 ENHRY and CDR2 SYGVKD. The CDR3 nucleotides are TGTGCCATCAGTGACCCTATTAGACAGGGGGCAATAACAGATACGCAGTATTTT. Its protein is CAISDPIRQGAITDTQYF.

This clonotype came up many times. The chain uses TRBV12-3 or TRBV12-4 and TRBJ1-4; no definite D call. CDR3 length: 17 residues. Trimming removed 1 base at V and 1 base at J, with 13 bases between. The CDR3 spells CASSLGGGIGTNEKLFF. CDR3 sequence (DNA): TGTGCCAGCAGTTTAGGGGGTGGGATCGGAACTAATGAAAAACTGTTTTTT.

This clonotype was seen a few times. The chain has TRBV29-1 and TRBJ1-1; D might be TRBD1 (5 bases). CDR3 length: 11 residues. V was trimmed by 4 bases and J by 10 bases, leaving 13 bases between them. Germline V CDR1 and CDR2: SQVTM, ANQGSEA. For the CDR3, the DNA is TGCAGCGTTGGCGGGGACGGTAGAGCTTTCTTT. Its translation: CSVGGDGRAFF.

Ten or more counts support this clonotype. The rearrangement links TRBV6-6 to TRBJ1-2; tentative D call: TRBD1 (5 bases). The germline V gene encodes CDR1 MNHNY and CDR2 SVGAGI (reference sequence). V dropped 2 bases and J dropped 4 bases, with 20 bases sitting between them. The CDR3 covers 17 residues. The chain's CDR3 is CASSYDRTQLLGYGYTF. For the CDR3, the DNA is TGTGCCAGCAGTTACGACAGAACGCAACTTTTGGGCTATGGCTACACCTTC.

The table lists this clonotype with a few counts. This rearrangement joins TRBV3-1 to TRBJ2-7, with unresolved D. Germline-derived CDR1 and CDR2 are LGHDT and YNNKEL (reference sequence). The CDR3 covers 12 residues. Trimming removed 3 bases from V and 4 bases from J, with 7 bases in between. The CDR3 coding sequence is TGTGCCAGCAGCCATTTACAGTACGAGCAGTACTTC. It specifies CASSHLQYEQYF.

This clonotype was counted between two and nine times. The CDR3 coding sequence is TGTGCCAGCAGCCAGGCAACAGGGGGCTCTGGGGCCAACGTCCTGACTTTC. Translating gives CASSQATGGSGANVLTF. This sequence joins TRBV4-2 and TRBJ2-6, with 8 bases lining up with TRBD1. Germline assignment: CDR1 LGHNA and CDR2 YNFKEQ. The CDR3 extends over 17 amino acids. Trimming cost V 3 bases and J 0 bases; bases outside gene matches: 4.

This clonotype was seen many times. CDR3 bases: TGCGCCAGCAGCCAAGTAACAGGGGCCAACTATGGCTACACCTTC. It encodes CASSQVTGANYGYTF. V is TRBV4-1 and J is TRBJ1-2; TRBD1 agrees at 7 bases. Germline-derived CDR1 and CDR2 are MGHRA and YSYEKL. This CDR3 has 15 residues. After removal of 1 base from V and 2 bases from J, the junction contained 4 bases not matched to a gene.

In regard to this clonotype: This could be a read error, since a much larger clone is one nucleotide away. The gene calls are TRBV7-9 and TRBJ1-1, with 7 bases aligning to TRBD1. This CDR3 region has 14 residues. From germline, CDR1 is SEHNR and CDR2 FQNEAQ (reference sequence). Written as DNA, the CDR3 is TGTGCCAGCGGCTTAAGGGGGCACGGCACTGAAGCTTTCTTT. Translating it yields CASGLRGHGTEAFF.

This clonotype appeared many times. The CDR3 here is CASSVAGDFVEQFF. The CDR3 coding sequence is TGTGCCAGCAGCGTAGCGGGGGATTTTGTTGAGCAGTTCTTC. This chain uses TRBV9 with TRBJ2-1; TRBD2 is a possible D gene (6 bases). The CDR3 is 14 residues long. The V gene lost 0 bases and the J gene lost 9 bases, with 13 bases spanning the gap. The V gene's germline CDR1 is SGDLS and CDR2 YYNGEE.

A few counts support this clonotype. This sequence joins TRBV29-1 and TRBJ2-1; D is possibly TRBD2 (5 bases). The germline V gene encodes CDR1 SQVTM and CDR2 ANQGSEA. The CDR3 runs to 14 residues. In DNA, the CDR3 is TGCAGTGGACGGGGTACTGACCGCTACAATGAGCAGTTCTTC. Protein product: CSGRGTDRYNEQFF.